The present entry profiles one T cell receptor (beta chain) with its context. Its target is unknown. The source of the sample is a study of T cell responses to AZD1222 COVID-19 vaccine. Study-level findings and limits: Samples come after the peak T cell response, not at day 14. White British ancestry dominated among donors, who included more females, and clonal diversity was possibly underestimated. Vaccine-associated CD4 TCRs ranged over spike, dominating at 160-218 and 743-854. Nearly half of spike-specific TCRs reportedly target variant regions that are unmutated in the B.1.351 and B.1.1.7 variants.

Data came from immunoSEQ multiplex PCR; TCRdb stores just in-frame clones and leaves some out. The sample includes roughly 150,000 clones, 91% seen only once; the top ten take 4% to 5.5%. The specimen was peripheral blood, collected on day 0 of AZD1222 vaccination. The sequence derives from an adult in good health.

This chain's CDR3 is CASSYSAALGEKLFF. In DNA, the CDR3 is TGTGCCAGCAGTTACTCGGCCGCCTTGGGAGAAAAACTGTTTTTT. The chain has TRBV6-5 and TRBJ1-4; D remains unclear. Trimming removed 0 bases from V and 8 bases from J, with 13 bases in between. Per the germline V gene, CDR1 is MNHEY and CDR2 is SVGAGI. This CDR3 region has 15 residues.